The 21 T cell receptor beta chains below come from one sample, sequenced in a study of identical twins. One entry per CDR3 protein results from TCRdb running MiXCR on the 5' RACE reads. This repertoire shows hundreds of thousands of distinct CDR3 sequences, more than 9% found once; its top ten account for 1.5% to 2%. These data also featured in a second study, about yellow fever vaccine responses in identical twins.

Sequencing was carried out using PBMCs. The receptor set was obtained from a woman in her late teens or twenties in good health.

Written as DNA, the CDR3 is TGCGCCAGCAGCCAAACCGACCCACAAACCGGGGAGCTGTTTTTT. This gives the protein CASSQTDPQTGELFF. The chain has TRBV4-1 and TRBJ2-2; no firm D call. Germline values: CDR1 MGHRA, CDR2 YSYEKL. Trimming left V 2 bases short and J 5 bases short, with 12 bases between. The CDR3 has 15 amino acids.

This rearrangement joins TRBV20-1 to TRBJ2-7; D ambiguous. The CDR3 sequence is 13 residues long. V lost 4 bases, J lost 5 bases, and 15 bases lay in between. The germline V gene has CDR1 DFQATT and CDR2 SNEGSKA (reference sequence). The CDR3 here is CSAMDLPSNEQYF. Written as DNA, the CDR3 is TGCAGTGCTATGGATCTACCGAGCAACGAGCAGTACTTC.

This sequence joins TRBV27 and TRBJ2-1; TRBD1 agrees at 7 bases. The CDR3 extends over 15 amino acids. Germline V gene data show CDR1 as MNHEY and CDR2 as SMNVEV (reference sequence). V shed 7 bases and J 9 bases; nucleotides not matched to a gene: 15. As DNA, the CDR3 is TGTGCCAGCAACTTCGACAGGGTTCGTTTTAGTGAGCAGTTCTTC. Translation gives CASNFDRVRFSEQFF.

This clonotype was seen only a few times. The chain uses TRBV20-1 and TRBJ1-5, with D possibly TRBD1 on 5 matching bases. The CDR3 has 13 residues. Germline V CDR1 and CDR2: DFQATT, SNEGSKA (reference sequence). Between the trimmed V and J ends, which lost 2 bases and 3 bases, there was a span of 8 bases. The CDR3 DNA reads as TGCAGTGCTAGAAAGGGGCCCAATCAGCCCCAGCATTTT. As protein: CSARKGPNQPQHF.

Regarding this clonotype: With a much larger clone just one base away, this may be a read error. The chain combines TRBV28 with TRBJ2-5; D remains ambiguous. The CDR3 is 12 amino acids. In germline, CDR1 is MDHEN, CDR2 SYDVKM. The CDR3 DNA follows: TGTGCCTGCAGTCCAGAGCAAGAGACCCAGTACTTC. Residues: CACSPEQETQYF.

This clonotype was observed a handful of times. The chain employs TRBV20-1 and TRBJ2-3; 7 positions agree with TRBD1. CDR3 length: 13 residues. The germline V gene encodes CDR1 DFQATT and CDR2 SNEGSKA (reference sequence). Unmatched junction bases numbered 7, after V lost 8 bases and J lost 2 bases. The CDR3 sequence: CSPRDSNTDTQYF. Here the CDR3 DNA reads TGCAGTCCCCGGGACAGCAACACAGATACGCAGTATTTT.

This clonotype showed up many times. V gene TRBV29-1 combines with J gene TRBJ2-5; tentatively, D is TRBD2 (6 bases). The V gene lost 6 bases and the J gene lost 4 bases, with 15 bases spanning the gap. This CDR3 has 13 amino acids. Germline CDR1 reads SQVTM; CDR2 reads ANQGSEA. CDR3 in DNA: TGCAGCGTCCGGGACTCCCCCGGAGAGACCCAGTACTTC. As protein: CSVRDSPGETQYF. The entire variable domain, with the rest obtained from reference TRBV29-1 and TRBJ2-5, is as follows: SAVISQKPSRDICQRGTSLTIQCQVDSQVTMMFWYRQQPGQSLTLIATANQGSEATYESGFVIDKFPISRPNLTFSTLTVSNMSPEDSSIYLCSVRDSPGETQYFGPGTRLLVL.

This chain joins TRBV29-1 and TRBJ2-3; TRBD1 might be the D (5 bases). Trimming left V 5 bases short and J 7 bases short, with 10 bases between. This CDR3 spans 11 amino acids. Germline loops: CDR1 SQVTM, CDR2 ANQGSEA. DNA for the CDR3: TGCAGCGTTCAGGGATCCAATACGCAGTATTTT. Protein: CSVQGSNTQYF.

This clonotype was observed at least ten times. This rearrangement joins TRBV6-5 to TRBJ2-6; the D is unclear. Germline loops: CDR1 MNHEY, CDR2 SVGAGI. The CDR3 length is 12 residues. The V end lost 4 bases, the J end lost 4 bases, and 2 bases lay between the germline ends. Written as DNA, the CDR3 is TGTGCCAGCAGTTGGGGGGCCAACGTCCTGACTTTC. It specifies CASSWGANVLTF.

The chain recombines TRBV20-1 with TRBJ2-1; D is perhaps TRBD1 (5 bases). V shed 2 bases and J shed 2 bases, with 13 bases lying between them. The CDR3 runs 15 residues. CDR1 and CDR2 (germline): DFQATT, SNEGSKA (reference sequence). In DNA form, the CDR3 reads TGCAGTGCTAGAACCCCAGGGAAAACCTACAATGAGCAGTTCTTC. It yields the protein CSARTPGKTYNEQFF.

This clonotype showed up just a few times. The chain carries TRBV5-5 and TRBJ2-1; no clear D gene. Trimming removed 2 bases at V and 3 bases at J, with 15 bases between. The CDR3 extends over 16 amino acids. The V gene's germline CDR1 is SGHKS and CDR2 YYEKEE (reference sequence). The CDR3 loop reads CASSFEVGLYYNEQFF. CDR3 in DNA: TGTGCCAGCAGCTTCGAAGTTGGGCTGTACTACAATGAGCAGTTCTTC. Supplemented by reference TRBV5-5 and TRBJ2-1, the full variable domain reads DAGVTQSPTHLIKTRGQQVTLRCSPISGHKSVSWYQQVLGQGPQFIFQYYEKEERGRGNFPDRFSARQFPNYSSELNVNALLLGDSALYLCASSFEVGLYYNEQFFGPGTRLTVL.

The J gene is TRBJ2-1, the V gene TRBV7-2, with 11 bases fitting TRBD2. The CDR3 sequence is 15 residues long. The germline V gene encodes CDR1 SGHTA and CDR2 FQGNSA. With V trimmed by 5 bases and J by 10 bases, 10 bases remained unmatched. The DNA of the CDR3 is TGTGCCAGCAGCACTAGCGGGGGCCTTAGAAGGGAGCAGTTCTTC. Translation gives CASSTSGGLRREQFF.

This rearrangement joins TRBV18 to TRBJ1-1; the D is unclear. CDR3 size: 15 residues. Germline CDR1 KGHSH, CDR2 LQKENI. Trimming took off 2 bases at V and 0 bases at J, with 10 bases between the two ends. CDR3 amino acids: CASSPGSGLNTEAFF. The DNA for the CDR3 is TGTGCCAGCTCACCAGGGTCAGGTTTGAACACTGAAGCTTTCTTT.

The V call is TRBV12-3 or TRBV12-4, the J call TRBJ2-5; 12 positions agree with TRBD2. J was trimmed by 4 bases and V by 3 bases; bases with no gene match: 3. This CDR3 is built from 15 residues. The CDR3 DNA follows: TGTGCCAGCAGTTTTCGACTAGCGGGAGTAGAGACCCAGTACTTC. Translation gives CASSFRLAGVETQYF.

Many counts were recorded for this clonotype. The CDR3 protein is CASSSEVQGQEAEAFF. DNA of the CDR3: TGCGCCAGCAGCTCCGAGGTCCAGGGACAGGAGGCTGAAGCTTTCTTT. The chain is built from TRBV5-1 and TRBJ1-1; 8 bases are a match to TRBD1. Trimming cost V 3 bases and J 6 bases; bases outside gene matches: 13. The CDR3 extends over 16 amino acids. Per the germline V gene, CDR1 is SGHRS and CDR2 is YFSETQ.

This clonotype has only a few counts. The chain uses TRBV11-2 and TRBJ2-1; possibly TRBD1 or TRBD2 for D (6 bases each). Trimming took 5 bases from V and 4 from J, leaving 21 bases between them. The CDR3 runs 17 residues. Germline V lookup: CDR1 SGHAT, CDR2 FQNNGV. CDR3 sequence reads: CASSPVRGAGPYNEQFF. The CDR3 nucleotides are TGTGCCAGCAGCCCCGTAAGGGGGGCGGGGCCTTACAATGAGCAGTTCTTC.

The chain couples TRBV27 to TRBJ2-1, with D possibly TRBD1 on 6 matching bases. Germline CDR1 reads MNHEY; CDR2 reads SMNVEV (reference sequence). V was pared by 7 bases and J by 3 bases, with 16 bases between. The CDR3 covers 15 residues. The CDR3 sequence: CASTVTGFDYNEQFF. The CDR3 nucleotides are TGTGCCAGCACCGTAACAGGGTTCGACTACAATGAGCAGTTCTTC.

This clonotype was seen a handful of times. The rearrangement joins TRBV20-1 to TRBJ2-5; 8 bases agree with TRBD2. CDR1 and CDR2 from the germline V gene are DFQATT and SNEGSKA (reference sequence). The length of the CDR3 is 15 residues. The junction had 10 bases not matched to a gene; V was cut back by 4 bases and J by 3 bases. The DNA for the CDR3 is TGCAGTGCTACCCGTTACTCGGGAGGGAAAGAGACCCAGTACTTC. It is translated as CSATRYSGGKETQYF.

CDR3 sequence (DNA): TGCGCCAGCAGTGAGAAGCAGGGGTCCGGGGAGCTGTTTTTT. As protein: CASSEKQGSGELFF. This chain joins TRBV10-1 and TRBJ2-2, with TRBD1 as a possible D gene (6 bases). Trimming shortened V by 2 bases and J by 6 bases, and 10 bases separated the two germline ends. The CDR3 totals 14 residues. Germline V gene data show CDR1 as WNHNN and CDR2 as SYGVQD (reference sequence).

This clonotype appeared a few times. The rearrangement uses TRBV15 and TRBJ1-1, with D possibly matching TRBD1 (6 bases). The CDR3 has 16 amino acids. The V and J ends lost 1 base and 5 bases respectively, with 17 bases between them. Germline V lookup: CDR1 LNHNV, CDR2 YYDKDF (reference sequence). The CDR3 loop is CATSRAYQGSGTEAFF. The DNA for the CDR3 is TGTGCCACCAGCAGAGCTTATCAGGGGTCGGGGACTGAAGCTTTCTTT.

This sequence joins TRBV12-3 or TRBV12-4 and TRBJ2-2; 7 nucleotides agree with TRBD1. CDR3 size: 15 residues. V was pared by 8 bases and J by 2 bases, with 8 bases of the junction left unmatched. The DNA for the CDR3 is TGTGCCAGCCGCGCCGACAGGGAAAACACCGGGGAGCTGTTTTTT. Its protein product is CASRADRENTGELFF.